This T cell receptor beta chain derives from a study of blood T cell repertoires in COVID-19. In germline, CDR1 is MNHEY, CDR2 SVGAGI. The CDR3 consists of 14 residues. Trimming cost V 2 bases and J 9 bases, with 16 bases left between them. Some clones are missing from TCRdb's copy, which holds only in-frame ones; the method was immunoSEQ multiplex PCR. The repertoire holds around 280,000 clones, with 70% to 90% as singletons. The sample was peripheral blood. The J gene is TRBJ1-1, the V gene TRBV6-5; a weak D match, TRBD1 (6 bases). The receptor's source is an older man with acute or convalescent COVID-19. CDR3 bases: TGTGCCAGCAGTTACGGCGTAGGGGGAAGCCAAGCTTTCTTT. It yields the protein CASSYGVGGSQAFF.